This record covers a single TCR beta chain. Antigen unknown. This CDR3 region has 16 residues. V gave up 2 bases and J gave up 1 base, with 14 bases separating them. Germline CDR1 LNHDA, CDR2 SQIVND (reference sequence). This entry comes from a study of cytomegalovirus exposure and HLA in healthy donors. The PCR had 60 Vbeta and 13 Jbeta primers. Assay: immunoSEQ multiplex PCR; the TCRdb copy retains only in-frame clones and omits some. This sample has more than 95,000 clones, with about 72% found just once. Study outcomes and limitations: In a later analysis, an Asian-associated ancestry cluster reportedly showed fewer N-insertions than the roughly 710-donor mean.

This rearrangement joins TRBV19 to TRBJ1-1; no firm D call. The material sequenced was PBMCs. This receptor was obtained from a man aged 45-65 years in good health and CMV-seropositive. The CDR3 DNA sequence: TGTGCCAGTAGTATACGGGTTCTAATCGGGAACACTGAAGCTTTCTTT. It codes for CASSIRVLIGNTEAFF.